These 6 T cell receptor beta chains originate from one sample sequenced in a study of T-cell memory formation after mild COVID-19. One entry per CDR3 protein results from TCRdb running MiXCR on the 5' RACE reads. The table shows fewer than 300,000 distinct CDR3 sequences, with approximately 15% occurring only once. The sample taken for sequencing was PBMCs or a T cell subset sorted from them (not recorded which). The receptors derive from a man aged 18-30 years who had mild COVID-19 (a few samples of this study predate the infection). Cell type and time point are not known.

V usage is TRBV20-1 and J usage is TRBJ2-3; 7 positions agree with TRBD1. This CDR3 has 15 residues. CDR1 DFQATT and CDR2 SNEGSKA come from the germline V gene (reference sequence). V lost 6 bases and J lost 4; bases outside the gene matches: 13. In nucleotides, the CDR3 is TGCAGTGCAACGTCGGGACAGCTTACCGCAGATACGCAGTATTTT. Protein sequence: CSATSGQLTADTQYF.

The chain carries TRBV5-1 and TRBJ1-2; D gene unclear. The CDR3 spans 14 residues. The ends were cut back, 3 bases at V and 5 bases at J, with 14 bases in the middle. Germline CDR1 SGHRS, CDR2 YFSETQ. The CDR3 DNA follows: TGCGCCAGCAGCTCCGGGTCCGATTGGTATGGCTACACCTTC. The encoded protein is CASSSGSDWYGYTF.

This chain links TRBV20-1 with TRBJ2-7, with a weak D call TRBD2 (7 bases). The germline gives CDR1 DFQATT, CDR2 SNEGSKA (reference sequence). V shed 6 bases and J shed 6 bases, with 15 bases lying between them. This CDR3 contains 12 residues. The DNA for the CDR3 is TGCAGTGCGCCGAGGGGGGGGAGCGAGCAGTACTTC. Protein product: CSAPRGGSEQYF.

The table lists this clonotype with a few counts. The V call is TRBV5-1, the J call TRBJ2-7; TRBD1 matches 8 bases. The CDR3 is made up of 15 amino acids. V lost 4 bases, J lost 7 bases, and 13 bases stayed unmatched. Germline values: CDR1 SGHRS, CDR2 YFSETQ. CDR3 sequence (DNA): TGCGCCAGCAGCCCCTTGGGCAGGGGGCCTGAGGAGCAGTACGTC. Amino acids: CASSPLGRGPEEQYV.

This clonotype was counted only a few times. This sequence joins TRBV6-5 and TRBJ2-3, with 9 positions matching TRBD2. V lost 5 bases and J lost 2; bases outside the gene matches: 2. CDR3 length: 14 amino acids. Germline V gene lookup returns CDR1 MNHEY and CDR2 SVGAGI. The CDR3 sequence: CASSRLADTDTQYF. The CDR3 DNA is TGTGCCAGCAGTCGACTAGCGGACACAGATACGCAGTATTTT.

The CDR3 bases are TGTGCCAGCAGTGGGACCCGCACAGATACGCAGTATTTT. Translation gives CASSGTRTDTQYF. This sequence joins TRBV6-2 or TRBV6-3 and TRBJ2-3; D is perhaps TRBD1 or TRBD2 (5 bases each). From germline, CDR1 is MNHEY and CDR2 SVGEGT. With 5 bases removed from V and 1 base from J, the gap between germline ends came to 7 bases. CDR3 length equals 13 residues.